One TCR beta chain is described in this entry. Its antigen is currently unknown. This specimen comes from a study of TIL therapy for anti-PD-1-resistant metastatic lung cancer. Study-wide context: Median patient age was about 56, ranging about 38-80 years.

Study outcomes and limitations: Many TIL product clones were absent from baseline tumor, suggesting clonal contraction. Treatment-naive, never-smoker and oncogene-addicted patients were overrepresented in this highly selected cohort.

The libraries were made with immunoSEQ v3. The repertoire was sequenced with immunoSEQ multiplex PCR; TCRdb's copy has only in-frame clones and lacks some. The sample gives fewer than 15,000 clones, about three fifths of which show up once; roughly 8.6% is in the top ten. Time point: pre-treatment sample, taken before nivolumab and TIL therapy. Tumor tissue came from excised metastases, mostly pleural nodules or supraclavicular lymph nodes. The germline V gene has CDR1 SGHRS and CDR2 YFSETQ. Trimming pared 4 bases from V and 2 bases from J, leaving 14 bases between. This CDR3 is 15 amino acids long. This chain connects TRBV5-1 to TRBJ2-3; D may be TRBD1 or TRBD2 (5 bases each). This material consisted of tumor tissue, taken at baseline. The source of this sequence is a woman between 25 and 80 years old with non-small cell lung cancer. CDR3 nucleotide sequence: TGCGCCAGCAGCCCCGTCGGGACGGACACAGATACGCAGTATTTT. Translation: CASSPVGTDTDTQYF.